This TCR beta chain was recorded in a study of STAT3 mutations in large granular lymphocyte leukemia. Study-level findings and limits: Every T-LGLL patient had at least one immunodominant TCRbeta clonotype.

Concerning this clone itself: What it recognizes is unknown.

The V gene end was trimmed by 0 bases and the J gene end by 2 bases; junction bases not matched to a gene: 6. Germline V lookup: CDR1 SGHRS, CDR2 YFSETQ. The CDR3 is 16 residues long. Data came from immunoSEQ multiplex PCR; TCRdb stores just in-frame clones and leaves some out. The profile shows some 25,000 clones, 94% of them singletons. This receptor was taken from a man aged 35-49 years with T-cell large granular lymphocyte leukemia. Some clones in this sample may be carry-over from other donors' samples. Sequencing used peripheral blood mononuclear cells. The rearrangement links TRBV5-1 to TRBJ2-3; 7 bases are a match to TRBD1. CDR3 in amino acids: CASSLARQGDTDTQYF. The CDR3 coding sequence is TGCGCCAGCAGCTTGGCCCGACAGGGAGACACAGATACGCAGTATTTT. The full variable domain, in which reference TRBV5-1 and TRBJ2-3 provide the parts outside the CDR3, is KAGVTQTPRYLIKTRGQQVTLSCSPISGHRSVSWYQQTPGQGLQFLFEYFSETQRNKGNFPGRFSGRQFSNSRSEMNVSTLELGDSALYLCASSLARQGDTDTQYFGPGTRLTVL.